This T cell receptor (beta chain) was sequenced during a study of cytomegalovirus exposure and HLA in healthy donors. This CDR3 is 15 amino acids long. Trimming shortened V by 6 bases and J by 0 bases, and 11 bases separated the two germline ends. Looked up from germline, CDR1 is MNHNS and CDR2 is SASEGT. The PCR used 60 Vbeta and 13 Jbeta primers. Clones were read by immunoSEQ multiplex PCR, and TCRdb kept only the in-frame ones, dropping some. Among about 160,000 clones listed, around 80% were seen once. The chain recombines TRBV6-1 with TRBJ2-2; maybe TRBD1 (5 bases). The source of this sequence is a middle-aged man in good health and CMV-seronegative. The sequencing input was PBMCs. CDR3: CASSTGDANTGELFF. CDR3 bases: TGTGCCAGCAGCACAGGAGACGCGAACACCGGGGAGCTGTTTTTT.